The clone carrying this T cell receptor beta chain was observed at least ten times. This sample was included in a study of identical twins. TCRdb reanalysed the 5' RACE reads using MiXCR and keeps one entry per CDR3 protein. The data contain approximately 1.8 million distinct CDR3 sequences, about 32% of them seen just once; the ten biggest clones take up 0.27%. Healthy Caucasians provided all donations. The CDR3 loop spans 13 amino acids. The junction had 2 bases not matched to a gene; V was cut back by 6 bases and J by 2 bases. Germline CDR1 SQVTM, CDR2 ANQGSEA. This receptor was taken from a newborn girl in good health. Sequencing was done on a sample of cord blood. This chain links TRBV29-1 with TRBJ2-1; TRBD2 matches 9 bases. CDR3 region: CSVRGGTYNEQFF. The CDR3 bases are TGCAGCGTGCGGGGGGGAACCTACAATGAGCAGTTCTTC.